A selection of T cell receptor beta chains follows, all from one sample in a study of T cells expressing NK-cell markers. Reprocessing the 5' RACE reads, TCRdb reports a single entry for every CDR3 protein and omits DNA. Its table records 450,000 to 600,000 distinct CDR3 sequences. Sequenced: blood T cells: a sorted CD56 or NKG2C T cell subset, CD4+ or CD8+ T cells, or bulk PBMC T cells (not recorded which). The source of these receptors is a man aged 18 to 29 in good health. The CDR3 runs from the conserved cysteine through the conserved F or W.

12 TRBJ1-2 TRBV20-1 CSAVHLNYGYTF
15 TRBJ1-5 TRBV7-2 CASSRSPTGRQPQHF
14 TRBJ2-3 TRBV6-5 CASSSSQGRDTQYF
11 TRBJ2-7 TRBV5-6 CASSLGGTKYF
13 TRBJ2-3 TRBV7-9 CASSPGLAYTQYF
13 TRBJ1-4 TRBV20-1 CSASYGHNEKLFF
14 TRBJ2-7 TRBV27 CASSATGGPYEQYF
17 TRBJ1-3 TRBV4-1 CASSQDYKGFSGNTIYF
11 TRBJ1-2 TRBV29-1 CSGQQGSGYTF
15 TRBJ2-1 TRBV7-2 CASSSTDRIYNEQFF
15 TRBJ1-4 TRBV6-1 CASRAEQAGIGKLFF
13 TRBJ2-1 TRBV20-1 CSARGLAGGEQFF
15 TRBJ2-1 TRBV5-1 CASSPGTGKTDEQFF
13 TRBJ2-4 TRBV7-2 CASKGQGGNIQYF
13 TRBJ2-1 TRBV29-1 CSISTLLGDEQFF
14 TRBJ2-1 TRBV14 CANNSGRANNEQFF
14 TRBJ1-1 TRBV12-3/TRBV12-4 CASTQTGGHTEAFF
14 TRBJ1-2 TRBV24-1 CATSDPPVEYGYTF
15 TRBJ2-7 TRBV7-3 CASSFGAGGTYEQYF
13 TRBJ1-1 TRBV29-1 CSANGQYGAEAFF
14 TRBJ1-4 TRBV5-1 CASSLDGSNEKLFF
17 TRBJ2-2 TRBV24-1 CATSDPQAGTNTGELFF
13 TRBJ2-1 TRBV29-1 CSVEVGPSGEQFF
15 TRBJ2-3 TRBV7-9 CASSFPSWGTDTQYF
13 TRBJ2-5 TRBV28 CASSPAPRSAQYF
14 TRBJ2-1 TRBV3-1 CASSQVGSIEEQFF
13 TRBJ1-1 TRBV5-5 CASSLNSGSEAFF
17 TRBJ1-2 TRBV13 CASSPSLQLRAAYGYTF
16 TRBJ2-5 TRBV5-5 CASSPRHDQGKETQYF
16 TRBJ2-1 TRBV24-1 CATSEPTGASYNEQFF
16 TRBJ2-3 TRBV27 CASHPMTTGLSRTQYF
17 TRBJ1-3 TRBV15 CATSRGGALLSGNTIYF
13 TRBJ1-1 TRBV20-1 CSAPGPTAIEAFF
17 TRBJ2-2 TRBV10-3 CAISESIKGPNTGELFF
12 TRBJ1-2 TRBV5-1 CASTQGANGYTF
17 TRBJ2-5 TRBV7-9 CASSPYSVAGVLETQYF
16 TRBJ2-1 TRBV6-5 CASSHRTSGAYNEQFF
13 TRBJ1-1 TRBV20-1 CSAREGGEIEAFF
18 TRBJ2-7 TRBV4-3 CASSQDLAGGPGGYEQYF
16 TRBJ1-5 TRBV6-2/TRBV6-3 CASSYSRTADNQPQHF
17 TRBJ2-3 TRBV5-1 CASSLARRRTPPDTQYF
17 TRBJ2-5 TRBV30 CAWRPIGTSGSWETQYF
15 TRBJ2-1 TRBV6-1 CASSAPPRTRDEQFF
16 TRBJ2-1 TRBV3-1 CASSPTGAGREGEQFF
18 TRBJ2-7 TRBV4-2 CASSQELTTSGRGNEQYF
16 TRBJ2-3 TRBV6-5 CASSYYRGRGTDTQYF
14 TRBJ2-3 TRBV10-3 CAISPPTNTDTQYF
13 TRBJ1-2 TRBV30 CAWSNNRARGYTF
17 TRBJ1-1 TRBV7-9 CASSPRGSWGEGTEAFF
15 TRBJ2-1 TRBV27 CASRKDWSSYNEQFF
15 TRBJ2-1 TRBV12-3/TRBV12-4 CASSLLGGRVDEQFF
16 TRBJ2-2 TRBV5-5 CASSRTGVANTGELFF
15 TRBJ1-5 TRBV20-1 CSAKAQGINNQPQHF
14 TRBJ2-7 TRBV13 CASSLRTGDDEQYF
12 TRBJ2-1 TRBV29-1 CSVGVSGAEQFF
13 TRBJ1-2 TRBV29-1 CSVEQPHTGGYTF
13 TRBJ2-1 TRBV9 CASSADVYNEQFF